This T cell receptor (beta chain) comes out of a study of blood T cell repertoires in COVID-19. Study-wide background: Spain, Italy and the United States supplied samples that represented acute and convalescent COVID-19. PBMCs, B-cell-depleted T cells, or T cells provided the cDNA or gDNA that made up the material.

Authors' data handling: By means of reference gene primer amplification, nucleated cell counts were estimated. The table came from immunoSEQ multiplex PCR; TCRdb's copy has only in-frame clones and leaves some out. V and J calls and clone size come straight from that table; D and trimming were deduced from the DNA. The sample contains tens of thousands of clones, more than 70% of which appear only once. The V gene end was trimmed by 9 bases and the J gene end by 0 bases; junction bases not matched to a gene: 6. Per the germline V gene, CDR1 is SNHLY and CDR2 is FYNNEI. This CDR3 is built from 17 residues.

The clonotype comes from a man aged 80 or over with active COVID-19. The chain carries TRBV2 and TRBJ2-3, with 16 bases lining up with TRBD2. The sequencing input was peripheral blood. CDR3 sequence (DNA): TGTGCCAGAGCCGGGACTAGCGGGGGGGCCAGCACAGATACGCAGTATTTT. Protein: CARAGTSGGASTDTQYF.